This T cell receptor beta chain was recorded in a study of blood T cells in healthy people across ages. Points from the study as a whole: In long-lived donors, naive CD4+ cell counts and diversity exceeded those of aged donors.

In its sample, this clonotype was seen once. Its antigen remains unknown. It was with a sample-barcoded 5' primer and a J-beta primer mix that a second PCR of roughly 7 to 12 cycles was run. Each cDNA molecule was tagged by a template-switch adaptor that had 12 random nucleotides. Each CDR3 protein is one row after TCRdb ran MiXCR on the 5' RACE reads. The sample yields about 930,000 distinct CDR3 sequences, roughly 29% seen once. Deletions cut 4 bases from V and 0 bases from J, with 10 bases between. The CDR3 runs to 14 residues. CDR1 is MNHEY, CDR2 SVGAGI, per germline. The same sample was also used in a study of T cells of mothers and their children. That paper states: The donor cohort consisted of three healthy Caucasian mothers and their six children.

The receptor comes from a woman aged 35 to 49 in good health. Material for sequencing was blood. This sequence joins TRBV6-5 and TRBJ2-7; no firm D call. CDR3 DNA sequence: TGTGCCAGCAGTTTGCCCAGTCTCTCCTACGAGCAGTACTTC. It codes for CASSLPSLSYEQYF.